These 13 T cell receptor beta chains were sequenced from one sample in a study of T-cell reconstitution after alpha-beta-depleted transplantation in children. TCRbeta library preparation incorporated unique molecular identifiers. TCRdb ran MiXCR on the PCR reads and lists one entry per CDR3 protein. The sample has 600,000 to 700,000 distinct CDR3 sequences, around 14% seen once. Sequencing was performed on PBMCs, taken before TCRalphabeta/CD19-depleted stem cell transplant. These receptors all come from a girl aged 2 to 9 with congenital amegakaryocytic thrombocytopenia, due to receive a stem cell transplant.

The chain links TRBV5-1 to TRBJ2-4, with 8 nucleotides matching TRBD2. This CDR3 is built from 17 residues. The germline CDR1 and CDR2 sequences are SGHRS and YFSETQ. The V gene end was trimmed by 0 bases and the J gene end by 0 bases; junction bases not matched to a gene: 5. CDR3 in DNA: TGCGCCAGCAGCTTGGAAAGCGGGAGCGTAGCCAAAAACATTCAGTACTTC. Its protein product is CASSLESGSVAKNIQYF.

Regarding this clonotype: Given a much more abundant clone one base away, this may be a read error. The V gene is TRBV6-5, the J gene TRBJ2-1; tentatively, D is TRBD2 (6 bases). The germline CDR1 and CDR2 sequences are MNHEY and SVGAGI. CDR3 length equals 15 residues. DNA of the CDR3: TGTGACAGCAGTTATTGGGGGGACCGTCGAAATGAGCAGTTCTTC. Translation gives CDSSYWGDRRNEQFF.

The rearrangement uses TRBV12-3 or TRBV12-4 and TRBJ2-1; 14 bases fit TRBD2. The CDR3 extends over 17 amino acids. With V trimmed by 5 bases and J by 5 bases, 8 bases remained unmatched. This CDR3 is CASSPLGTSGSHNEQFF. As DNA, the CDR3 is TGTGCCAGCAGTCCACTTGGGACTAGCGGGAGCCACAATGAGCAGTTCTTC.

The chain combines TRBV10-3 with TRBJ2-7, with 9 bases identical to TRBD2. The CDR3 is 14 amino acids. Germline CDR1 and CDR2: ENHRY and SYGVKD. Germline trimming cut 1 base from V and 2 bases from J; bases unmatched to any gene: 0. The CDR3 DNA reads TGTGCCATCAGTGAGTTAGCGGGGGCCTACGAGCAGTACTTC. This encodes CAISELAGAYEQYF.

In its sample, this clonotype was seen once. The V gene is TRBV5-5, the J gene TRBJ2-1; weak D call: TRBD1 (5 bases). The CDR3 runs to 17 residues. The V gene lost 1 base and the J gene lost 6 bases, with 20 bases spanning the gap. From germline, CDR1 is SGHKS and CDR2 YYEKEE (reference sequence). The CDR3 DNA follows: TGTGCCAGCAGCTTGCTCACAGCAGGGAATCTGGGCAATGAGCAGTTCTTC. It translates to CASSLLTAGNLGNEQFF.

In this sample, this clonotype turned up many times. The chain carries TRBV7-9 and TRBJ1-1; D remains unclear. CDR1 and CDR2 from the germline V gene are SEHNR and FQNEAQ (reference sequence). This CDR3 contains 13 residues. V shed 1 base and J shed 6 bases, with 9 bases lying between them. The chain's CDR3 is CASSLERLSEAFF. The CDR3 coding sequence is TGTGCCAGCAGCTTAGAGCGGTTGTCTGAAGCTTTCTTT.

The chain is built from TRBV29-1 and TRBJ2-5; D unresolved. V lost 6 bases and J lost 5, with 16 bases in between. This CDR3 is 13 amino acids long. Germline lookup yields CDR1 SQVTM and CDR2 ANQGSEA. Written as DNA, the CDR3 is TGCAGCGTGACCACAGCGTCTTGGGAGACCCAGTACTTC. This translates into CSVTTASWETQYF.

This clonotype was counted at least ten times. The genes are TRBV5-1 and TRBJ2-3, with D perhaps matching TRBD1 or TRBD2 (5 bases each). The CDR3 has 14 amino acids. Germline CDR1 and CDR2: SGHRS and YFSETQ. Between the trimmed V and J ends, which lost 3 bases and 6 bases, there was a span of 14 bases. The DNA of the CDR3 is TGCGCCAGCAGCTGGGGACGGCCCGCGGATACGCAGTATTTT. Translation: CASSWGRPADTQYF.

This rearrangement joins TRBV7-6 to TRBJ2-3; 7 bases map to TRBD1. CDR1 and CDR2 (germline): SGHVS, FNYEAQ. The ends lost 5 bases at V and 5 bases at J; junction bases unmatched: 4. The CDR3 totals 13 residues. CDR3 coding DNA: TGTGCCAGCAGCGTGACAGGGCAAGATACGCAGTATTTT. This gives the protein CASSVTGQDTQYF.

This clonotype was recorded many times. The chain recombines TRBV20-1 with TRBJ2-3; 9 bases match TRBD2. The CDR3 has 15 residues. Germline V gene data show CDR1 as DFQATT and CDR2 as SNEGSKA (reference sequence). The V segment lost 1 base and the J segment 5 bases; nucleotides outside the gene matches: 7. The chain's CDR3 is CSARAGTSSIDTQYF. The CDR3 DNA sequence: TGCAGTGCTAGAGCTGGGACTAGCAGTATAGATACGCAGTATTTT.

This clonotype was found many times. J is TRBJ1-2 and V is TRBV10-3; no clear D gene. CDR1 is ENHRY, CDR2 SYGVKD, per germline. The V end was cut by 5 bases, the J end by 0 bases, with 13 bases between. CDR3 length equals 15 residues. This CDR3 reads CAISPNLSSNYGYTF. CDR3 bases: TGTGCCATCAGTCCCAATTTGAGCTCTAACTATGGCTACACCTTC.

This clonotype was counted a few times. This sequence joins TRBV30 and TRBJ2-7, with 7 nucleotides matching TRBD1. This CDR3 has 14 amino acids. After removal of 0 bases from V and 2 bases from J, the junction contained 4 bases not matched to a gene. Germline CDR1 and CDR2: GTSNPN and SVGIG (reference sequence). The CDR3 is CAWSVTTGTYEQYF. The CDR3 DNA sequence: TGTGCCTGGAGTGTTACGACAGGGACCTACGAGCAGTACTTC.

Ten or more counts support this clonotype. V gene TRBV10-3 combines with J gene TRBJ2-7; 9 bases align to TRBD1. With 11 bases clipped from V and 3 bases from J, the junction kept 5 bases outside the gene matches. The CDR3 extends over 12 amino acids. From germline, CDR1 is ENHRY and CDR2 SYGVKD. The CDR3 coding sequence is TGTGCCTCCCGGACAGGGGACTACGAGCAGTACTTC. It is translated as CASRTGDYEQYF.